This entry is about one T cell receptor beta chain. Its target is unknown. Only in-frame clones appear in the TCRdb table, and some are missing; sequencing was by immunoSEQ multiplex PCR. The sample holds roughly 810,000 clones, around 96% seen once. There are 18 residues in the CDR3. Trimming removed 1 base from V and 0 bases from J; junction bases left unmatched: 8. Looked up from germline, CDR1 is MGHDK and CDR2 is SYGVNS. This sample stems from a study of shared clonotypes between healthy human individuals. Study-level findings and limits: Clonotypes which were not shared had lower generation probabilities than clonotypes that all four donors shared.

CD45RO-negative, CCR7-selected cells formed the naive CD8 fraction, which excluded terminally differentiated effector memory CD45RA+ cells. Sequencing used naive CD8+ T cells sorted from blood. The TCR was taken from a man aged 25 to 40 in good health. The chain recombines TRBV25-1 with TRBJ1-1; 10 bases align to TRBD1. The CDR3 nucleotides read TGTGCCAGCAGTGAATGGGACAGGGGAGGAACCATGAACACTGAAGCTTTCTTT. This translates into CASSEWDRGGTMNTEAFF.